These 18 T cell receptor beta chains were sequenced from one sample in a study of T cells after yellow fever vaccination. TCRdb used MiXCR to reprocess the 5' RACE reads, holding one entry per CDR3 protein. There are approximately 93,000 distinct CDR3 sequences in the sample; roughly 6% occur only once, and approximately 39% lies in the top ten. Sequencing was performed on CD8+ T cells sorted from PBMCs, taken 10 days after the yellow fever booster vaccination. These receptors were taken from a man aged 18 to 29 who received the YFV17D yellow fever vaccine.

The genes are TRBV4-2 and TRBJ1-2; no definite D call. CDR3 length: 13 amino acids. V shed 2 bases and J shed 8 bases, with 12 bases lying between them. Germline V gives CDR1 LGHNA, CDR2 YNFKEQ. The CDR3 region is CASSQQRSEGYTF. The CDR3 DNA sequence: TGTGCCAGCAGCCAACAACGAAGTGAAGGCTACACCTTC.

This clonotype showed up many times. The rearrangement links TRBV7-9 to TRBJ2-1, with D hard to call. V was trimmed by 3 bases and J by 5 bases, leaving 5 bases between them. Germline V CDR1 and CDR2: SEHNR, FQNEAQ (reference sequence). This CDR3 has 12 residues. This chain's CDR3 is CASSLSNNEQFF. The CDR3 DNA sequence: TGTGCCAGCAGCTTGTCTAACAATGAGCAGTTCTTC.

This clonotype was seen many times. This chain's CDR3 is CASSPGTDFSYEQYF. The CDR3 DNA is TGTGCCAGCAGCCCCGGGACAGATTTCTCCTACGAGCAGTACTTC. This chain uses TRBV5-5 with TRBJ2-7, with 7 bases fitting TRBD1. With 4 bases clipped from V and 0 bases from J, the junction kept 7 bases outside the gene matches. The length of the CDR3 is 15 residues. CDR1 and CDR2 from the germline V gene are SGHKS and YYEKEE (reference sequence).

The CDR3 loop reads CASSQERDALSYEQYF. CDR3 nucleotides: TGCGCCAGCAGCCAAGAGCGGGACGCTCTCTCCTACGAGCAGTACTTC. This chain uses TRBV4-3 with TRBJ2-7, with a weak D call TRBD2 (6 bases). V was cut by 0 bases and J by 0 bases, with 12 bases left in between. Germline V gene sequence: CDR1 LGHNA, CDR2 YSLEER. This CDR3 spans 16 amino acids.

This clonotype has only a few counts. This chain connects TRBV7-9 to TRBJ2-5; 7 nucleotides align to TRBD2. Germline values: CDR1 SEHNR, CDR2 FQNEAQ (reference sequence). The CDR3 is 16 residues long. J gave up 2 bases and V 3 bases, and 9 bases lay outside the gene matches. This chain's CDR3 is CASSFGTSEAQETQYF. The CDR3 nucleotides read TGTGCCAGCAGCTTCGGAACTAGCGAAGCTCAAGAGACCCAGTACTTC. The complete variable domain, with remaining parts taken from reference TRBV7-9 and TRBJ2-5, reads DTGVSQNPRHKITKRGQNVTFRCDPISEHNRLYWYRQTLGQGPEFLTYFQNEAQLEKSRLLSDRFSAERPKGSFSTLEIQRTEQGDSAMYLCASSFGTSEAQETQYFGPGTRLLVL.

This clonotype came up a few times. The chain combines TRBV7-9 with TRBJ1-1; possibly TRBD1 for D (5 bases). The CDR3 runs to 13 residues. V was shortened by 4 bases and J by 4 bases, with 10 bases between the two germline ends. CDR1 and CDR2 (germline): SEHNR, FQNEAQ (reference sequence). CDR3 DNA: TGTGCCAGCAGCTATCAAGGGGCCACTGAAGCTTTCTTT. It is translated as CASSYQGATEAFF.

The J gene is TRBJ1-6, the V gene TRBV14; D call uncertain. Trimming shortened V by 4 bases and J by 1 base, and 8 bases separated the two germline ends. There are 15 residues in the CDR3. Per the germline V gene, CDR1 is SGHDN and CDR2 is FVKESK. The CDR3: CASSPEGSYNSPLHF. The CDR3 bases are TGTGCCAGCAGCCCTGAGGGATCCTATAATTCACCCCTCCACTTT.

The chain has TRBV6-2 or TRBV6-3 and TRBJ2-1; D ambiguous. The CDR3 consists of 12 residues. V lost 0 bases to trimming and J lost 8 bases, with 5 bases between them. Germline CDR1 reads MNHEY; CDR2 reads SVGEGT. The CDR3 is CASSYSGHEQFF. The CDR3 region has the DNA TGTGCCAGCAGTTACTCGGGCCATGAGCAGTTCTTC.

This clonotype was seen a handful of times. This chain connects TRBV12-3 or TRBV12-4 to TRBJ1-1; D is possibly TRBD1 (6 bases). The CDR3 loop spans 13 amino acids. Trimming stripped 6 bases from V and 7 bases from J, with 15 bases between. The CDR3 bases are TGTGCCAGCAGCCCCGGACAGTCCGATGAAGCTTTCTTT. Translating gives CASSPGQSDEAFF.

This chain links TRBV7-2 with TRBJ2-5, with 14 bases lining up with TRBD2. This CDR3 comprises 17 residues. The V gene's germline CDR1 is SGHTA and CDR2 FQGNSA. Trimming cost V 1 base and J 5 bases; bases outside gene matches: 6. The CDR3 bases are TGTGCCAGCAGCTTAGTTCGGACTAGCGGGGGGTGGGAGACCCAGTACTTC. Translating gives CASSLVRTSGGWETQYF.

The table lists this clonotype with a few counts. The CDR3 region is CASSLSRSTDTQYF. CDR3 in DNA: TGTGCCAGCAGCTTAAGTAGATCGACAGATACGCAGTATTTT. This chain links TRBV5-4 with TRBJ2-3; no definite D call. Trimming removed 2 bases from V and 3 bases from J, with 10 bases in between. Germline V CDR1 and CDR2: SGHNT, YYREEE (reference sequence). The CDR3 consists of 14 residues.

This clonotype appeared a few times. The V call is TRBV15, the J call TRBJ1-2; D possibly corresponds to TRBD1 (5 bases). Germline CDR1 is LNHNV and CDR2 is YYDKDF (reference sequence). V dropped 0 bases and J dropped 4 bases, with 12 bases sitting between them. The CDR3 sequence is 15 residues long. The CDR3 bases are TGTGCCACCAGCAGAGATTTAGGGGCTGGCTATGGCTACACCTTC. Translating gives CATSRDLGAGYGYTF. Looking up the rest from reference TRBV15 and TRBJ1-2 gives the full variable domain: DAMVIQNPRYQVTQFGKPVTLSCSQTLNHNVMYWYQQKSSQAPKLLFHYYDKDFNNEADTPDNFQSRRPNTSFCFLDIRSPGLGDTAMYLCATSRDLGAGYGYTFGSGTRLTVV.

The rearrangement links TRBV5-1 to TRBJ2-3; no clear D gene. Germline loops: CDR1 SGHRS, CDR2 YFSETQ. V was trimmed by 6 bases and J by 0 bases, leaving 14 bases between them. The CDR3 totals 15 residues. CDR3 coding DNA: TGCGCCAGCAAGAAGTTCTCCAGTAGCACAGATACGCAGTATTTT. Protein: CASKKFSSSTDTQYF. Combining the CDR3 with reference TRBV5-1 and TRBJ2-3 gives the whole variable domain KAGVTQTPRYLIKTRGQQVTLSCSPISGHRSVSWYQQTPGQGLQFLFEYFSETQRNKGNFPGRFSGRQFSNSRSEMNVSTLELGDSALYLCASKKFSSSTDTQYFGPGTRLTVL.

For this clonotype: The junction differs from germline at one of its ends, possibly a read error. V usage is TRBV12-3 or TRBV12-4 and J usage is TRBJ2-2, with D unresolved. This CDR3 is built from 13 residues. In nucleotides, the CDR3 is TGTGCCACCAGTGTTGGTGCGGCCGGGGAGCTGTTTTTT. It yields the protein CATSVGAAGELFF.

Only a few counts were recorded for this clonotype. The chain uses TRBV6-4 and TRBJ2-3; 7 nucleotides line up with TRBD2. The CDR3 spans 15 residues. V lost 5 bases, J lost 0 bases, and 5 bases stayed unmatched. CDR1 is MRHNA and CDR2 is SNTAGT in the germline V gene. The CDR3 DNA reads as TGTGCCAGCAGTCCCTTGGGGGGGAGCACAGATACGCAGTATTTT. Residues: CASSPLGGSTDTQYF.

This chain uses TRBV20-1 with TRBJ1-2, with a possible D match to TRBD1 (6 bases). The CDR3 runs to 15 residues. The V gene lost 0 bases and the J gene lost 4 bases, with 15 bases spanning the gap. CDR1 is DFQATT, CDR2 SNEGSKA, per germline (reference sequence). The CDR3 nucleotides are TGCAGTGCTAGAGATCGGGGTGCGGGGGCCTATGGCTACACCTTC. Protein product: CSARDRGAGAYGYTF.

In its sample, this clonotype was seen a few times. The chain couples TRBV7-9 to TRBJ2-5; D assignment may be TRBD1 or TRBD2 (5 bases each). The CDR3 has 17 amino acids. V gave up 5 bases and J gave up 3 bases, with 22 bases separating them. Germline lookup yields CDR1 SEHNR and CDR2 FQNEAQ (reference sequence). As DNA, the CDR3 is TGTGCCAGCAGCCAATCCGGGGAATTAACAGGCAAAGAGACCCAGTACTTC. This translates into CASSQSGELTGKETQYF.

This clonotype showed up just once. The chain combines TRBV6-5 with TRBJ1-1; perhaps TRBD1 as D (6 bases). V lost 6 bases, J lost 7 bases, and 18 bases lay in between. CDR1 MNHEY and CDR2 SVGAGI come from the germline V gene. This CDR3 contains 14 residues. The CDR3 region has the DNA TGTGCCAGCAGACACAGGGTAGAGGAGGGTGAAGCTTTCTTT. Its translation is CASRHRVEEGEAFF.